This TCR beta chain derives from a study of T cell responses to AZD1222 COVID-19 vaccine. Study at large: Samples with a second dose at about 4 or about 12 weeks were pooled together.

Profiling relied on immunoSEQ multiplex PCR, and the TCRdb table lists in-frame clones only, not all of them. This table holds around 91,000 clones, roughly 84% found once. This clone was detected only once. The antigen is unknown. Findings and limits, study-wide: Donors in the cohort were predominantly white British and more often female, and clonal diversity was possibly underestimated. Repertoire sampling occurred only after the peak T cell response. Baseline seropositivity characterized only a handful of AZD1222 recipients.

Germline values: CDR1 SGHRS, CDR2 YFSETQ. The CDR3 is 13 amino acids. V was trimmed by 0 bases and J by 4 bases, leaving 7 bases between them. The starting material was peripheral blood, obtained on day 0 of AZD1222 vaccination. The TCR comes from an adult in good health. The gene calls are TRBV5-1 and TRBJ1-2; D not resolved. The CDR3 DNA sequence: TGCGCCAGCAGCTTGGACGTTCCCTATGGCTACACCTTC. It codes for CASSLDVPYGYTF. The variable domain in full, with the rest retrieved from reference TRBV5-1 and TRBJ1-2, is KAGVTQTPRYLIKTRGQQVTLSCSPISGHRSVSWYQQTPGQGLQFLFEYFSETQRNKGNFPGRFSGRQFSNSRSEMNVSTLELGDSALYLCASSLDVPYGYTFGSGTRLTVV.